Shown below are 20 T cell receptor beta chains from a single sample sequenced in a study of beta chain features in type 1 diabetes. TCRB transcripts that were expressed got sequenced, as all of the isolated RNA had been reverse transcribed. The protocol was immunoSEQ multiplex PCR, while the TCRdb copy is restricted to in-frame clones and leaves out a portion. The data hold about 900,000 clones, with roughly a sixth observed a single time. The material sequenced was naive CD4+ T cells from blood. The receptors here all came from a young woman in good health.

CDR3 nucleotide sequence: TGTGCCAGCAGCTTCGGAGGGATCGACACCTACGAGCAGTACTTC. Translating gives CASSFGGIDTYEQYF. The chain joins TRBV5-4 to TRBJ2-7, with a tentative D call TRBD2 (6 bases). This CDR3 comprises 15 residues. The V end was cut by 2 bases, the J end by 2 bases, with 14 bases between. CDR1 and CDR2 (germline): SGHNT, YYREEE (reference sequence).

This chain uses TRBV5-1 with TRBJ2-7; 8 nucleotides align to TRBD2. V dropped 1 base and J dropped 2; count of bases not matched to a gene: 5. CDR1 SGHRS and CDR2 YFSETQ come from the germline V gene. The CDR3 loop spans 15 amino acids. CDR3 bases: TGCGCCAGCAGCTTGCTCGGGGGGGGCCCCTACGAGCAGTACTTC. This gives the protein CASSLLGGGPYEQYF.

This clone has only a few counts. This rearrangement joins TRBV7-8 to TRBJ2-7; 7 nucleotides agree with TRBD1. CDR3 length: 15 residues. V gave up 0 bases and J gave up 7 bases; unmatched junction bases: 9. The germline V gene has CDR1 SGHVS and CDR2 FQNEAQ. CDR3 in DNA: TGTGCCAGCAGCTTAGCCTTGACAGGGTCGGGAGAGCAGTACTTC. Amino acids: CASSLALTGSGEQYF.

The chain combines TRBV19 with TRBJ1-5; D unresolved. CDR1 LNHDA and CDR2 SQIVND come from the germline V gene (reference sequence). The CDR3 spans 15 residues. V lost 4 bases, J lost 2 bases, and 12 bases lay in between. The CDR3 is CASSKERWGNQPQHF. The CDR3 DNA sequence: TGTGCCAGTAGTAAGGAGAGATGGGGCAATCAGCCCCAGCATTTT. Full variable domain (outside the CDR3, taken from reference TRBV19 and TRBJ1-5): DGGITQSPKYLFRKEGQNVTLSCEQNLNHDAMYWYRQDPGQGLRLIYYSQIVNDFQKGDIAEGYSVSREKKESFPLTVTSAQKNPTAFYLCASSKERWGNQPQHFGDGTRLSIL.

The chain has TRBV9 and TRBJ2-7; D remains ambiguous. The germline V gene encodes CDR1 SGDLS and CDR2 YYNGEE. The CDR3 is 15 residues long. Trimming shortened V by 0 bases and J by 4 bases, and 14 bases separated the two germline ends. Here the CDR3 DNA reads TGTGCCAGCAGCGTAGATCCAGCGCCCCGATACGAGCAGTACTTC. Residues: CASSVDPAPRYEQYF.

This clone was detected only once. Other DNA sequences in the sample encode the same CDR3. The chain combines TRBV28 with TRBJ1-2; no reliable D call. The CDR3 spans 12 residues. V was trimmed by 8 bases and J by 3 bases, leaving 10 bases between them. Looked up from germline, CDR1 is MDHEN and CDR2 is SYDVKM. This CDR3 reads CASSGVDYGYTF. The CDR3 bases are TGTGCCAGCTCCGGGGTTGACTATGGCTACACCTTC.

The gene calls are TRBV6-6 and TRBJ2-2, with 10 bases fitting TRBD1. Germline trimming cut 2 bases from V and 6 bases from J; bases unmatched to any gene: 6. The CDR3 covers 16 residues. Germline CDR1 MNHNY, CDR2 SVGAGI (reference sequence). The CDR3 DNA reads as TGTGCCAGCAGTTACCAACCGGGACAGGGGTCCGGGGAGCTGTTTTTT. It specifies CASSYQPGQGSGELFF.

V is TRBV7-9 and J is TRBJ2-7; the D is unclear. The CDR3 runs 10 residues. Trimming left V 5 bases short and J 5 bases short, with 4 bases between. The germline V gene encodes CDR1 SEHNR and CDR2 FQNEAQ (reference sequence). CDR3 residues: CASSPDEQYF. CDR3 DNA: TGTGCCAGCAGCCCAGACGAGCAGTACTTC.

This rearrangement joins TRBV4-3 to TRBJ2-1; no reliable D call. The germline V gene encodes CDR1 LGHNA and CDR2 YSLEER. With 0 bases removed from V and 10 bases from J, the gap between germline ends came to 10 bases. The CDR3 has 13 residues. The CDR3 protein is CASSQDLNQEQFF. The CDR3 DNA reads TGCGCCAGCAGCCAAGATTTGAACCAAGAGCAGTTCTTC.

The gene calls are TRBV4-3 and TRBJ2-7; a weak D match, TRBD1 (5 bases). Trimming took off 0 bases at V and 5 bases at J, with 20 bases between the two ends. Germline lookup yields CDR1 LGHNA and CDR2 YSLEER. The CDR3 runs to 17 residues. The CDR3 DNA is TGCGCCAGCAGCCAAGATAACAGCAGGGTAGTAGGTAACGAGCAGTACTTC. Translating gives CASSQDNSRVVGNEQYF.

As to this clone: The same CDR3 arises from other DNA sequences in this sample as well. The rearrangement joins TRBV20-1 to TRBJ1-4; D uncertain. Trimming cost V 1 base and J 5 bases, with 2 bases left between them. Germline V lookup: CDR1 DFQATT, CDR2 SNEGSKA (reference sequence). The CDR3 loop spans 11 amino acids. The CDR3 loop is CSARANEKLFF. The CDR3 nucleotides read TGCAGTGCTAGAGCAAATGAAAAACTGTTTTTT.

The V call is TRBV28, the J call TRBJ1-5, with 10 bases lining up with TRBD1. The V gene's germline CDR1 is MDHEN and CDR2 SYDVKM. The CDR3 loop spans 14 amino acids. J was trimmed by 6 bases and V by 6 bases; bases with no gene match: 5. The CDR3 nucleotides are TGTGCCAGCAGACGGGACAGGGGTCGTCAGCCCCAGCATTTT. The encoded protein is CASRRDRGRQPQHF.

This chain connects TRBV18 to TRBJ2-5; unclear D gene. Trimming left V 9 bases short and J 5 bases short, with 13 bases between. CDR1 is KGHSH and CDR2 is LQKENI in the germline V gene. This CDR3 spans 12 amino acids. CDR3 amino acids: CASSWVGETQYF. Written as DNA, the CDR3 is TGTGCCAGTAGCTGGGTCGGGGAGACCCAGTACTTC.

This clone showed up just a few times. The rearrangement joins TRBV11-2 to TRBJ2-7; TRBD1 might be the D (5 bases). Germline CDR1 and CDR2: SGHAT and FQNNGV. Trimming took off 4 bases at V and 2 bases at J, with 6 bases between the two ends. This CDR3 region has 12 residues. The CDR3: CASSSRAYEQYF. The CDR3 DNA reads TGTGCCAGCAGCTCCAGGGCCTACGAGCAGTACTTC.

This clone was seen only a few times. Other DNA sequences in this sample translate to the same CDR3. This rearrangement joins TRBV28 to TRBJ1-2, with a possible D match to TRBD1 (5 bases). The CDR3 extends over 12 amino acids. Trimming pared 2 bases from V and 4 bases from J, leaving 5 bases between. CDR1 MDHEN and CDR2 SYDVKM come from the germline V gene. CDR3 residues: CASSLGTYGYTF. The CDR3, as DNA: TGTGCCAGCAGTTTAGGGACCTATGGCTACACCTTC.

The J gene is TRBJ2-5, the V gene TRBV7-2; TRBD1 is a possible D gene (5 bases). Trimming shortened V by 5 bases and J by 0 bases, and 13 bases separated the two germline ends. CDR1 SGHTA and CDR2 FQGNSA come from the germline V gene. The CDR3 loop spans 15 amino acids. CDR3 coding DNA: TGTGCCAGCAGCCTACGACAGACGTACCAAGAGACCCAGTACTTC. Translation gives CASSLRQTYQETQYF. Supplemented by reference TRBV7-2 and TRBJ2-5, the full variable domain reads GAGVSQSPSNKVTEKGKDVELRCDPISGHTALYWYRQSLGQGLEFLIYFQGNSAPDKSGLPSDRFSAERTGGSVSTLTIQRTQQEDSAVYLCASSLRQTYQETQYFGPGTRLLVL.

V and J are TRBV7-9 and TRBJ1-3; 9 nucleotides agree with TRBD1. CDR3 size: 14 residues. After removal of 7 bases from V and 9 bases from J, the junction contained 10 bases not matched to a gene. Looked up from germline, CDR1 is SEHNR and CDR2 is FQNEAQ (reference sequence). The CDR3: CASTPGQGFSTIYF. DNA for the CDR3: TGTGCCAGCACTCCGGGACAGGGCTTTAGCACCATATATTTT.

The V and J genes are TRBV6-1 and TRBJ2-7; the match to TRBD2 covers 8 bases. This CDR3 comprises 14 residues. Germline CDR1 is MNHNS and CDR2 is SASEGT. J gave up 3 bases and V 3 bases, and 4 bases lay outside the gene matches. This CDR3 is CASSETSVDYEQYF. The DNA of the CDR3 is TGTGCCAGCAGTGAGACTAGCGTGGACTACGAGCAGTACTTC.

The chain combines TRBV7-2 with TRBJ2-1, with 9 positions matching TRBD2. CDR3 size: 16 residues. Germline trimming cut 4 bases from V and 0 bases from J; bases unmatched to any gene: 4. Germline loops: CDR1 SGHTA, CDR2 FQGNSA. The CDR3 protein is CASSYLAGSSYNEQFF. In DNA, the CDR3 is TGTGCCAGCAGCTATCTAGCGGGGAGCTCCTACAATGAGCAGTTCTTC.

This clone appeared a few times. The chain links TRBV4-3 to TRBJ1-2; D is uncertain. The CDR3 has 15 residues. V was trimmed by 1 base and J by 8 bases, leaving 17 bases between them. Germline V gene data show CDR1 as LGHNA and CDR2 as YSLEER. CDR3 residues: CASSQASAGGRGYTF. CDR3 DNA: TGCGCCAGCAGCCAAGCTTCCGCAGGCGGCCGCGGCTACACCTTC.